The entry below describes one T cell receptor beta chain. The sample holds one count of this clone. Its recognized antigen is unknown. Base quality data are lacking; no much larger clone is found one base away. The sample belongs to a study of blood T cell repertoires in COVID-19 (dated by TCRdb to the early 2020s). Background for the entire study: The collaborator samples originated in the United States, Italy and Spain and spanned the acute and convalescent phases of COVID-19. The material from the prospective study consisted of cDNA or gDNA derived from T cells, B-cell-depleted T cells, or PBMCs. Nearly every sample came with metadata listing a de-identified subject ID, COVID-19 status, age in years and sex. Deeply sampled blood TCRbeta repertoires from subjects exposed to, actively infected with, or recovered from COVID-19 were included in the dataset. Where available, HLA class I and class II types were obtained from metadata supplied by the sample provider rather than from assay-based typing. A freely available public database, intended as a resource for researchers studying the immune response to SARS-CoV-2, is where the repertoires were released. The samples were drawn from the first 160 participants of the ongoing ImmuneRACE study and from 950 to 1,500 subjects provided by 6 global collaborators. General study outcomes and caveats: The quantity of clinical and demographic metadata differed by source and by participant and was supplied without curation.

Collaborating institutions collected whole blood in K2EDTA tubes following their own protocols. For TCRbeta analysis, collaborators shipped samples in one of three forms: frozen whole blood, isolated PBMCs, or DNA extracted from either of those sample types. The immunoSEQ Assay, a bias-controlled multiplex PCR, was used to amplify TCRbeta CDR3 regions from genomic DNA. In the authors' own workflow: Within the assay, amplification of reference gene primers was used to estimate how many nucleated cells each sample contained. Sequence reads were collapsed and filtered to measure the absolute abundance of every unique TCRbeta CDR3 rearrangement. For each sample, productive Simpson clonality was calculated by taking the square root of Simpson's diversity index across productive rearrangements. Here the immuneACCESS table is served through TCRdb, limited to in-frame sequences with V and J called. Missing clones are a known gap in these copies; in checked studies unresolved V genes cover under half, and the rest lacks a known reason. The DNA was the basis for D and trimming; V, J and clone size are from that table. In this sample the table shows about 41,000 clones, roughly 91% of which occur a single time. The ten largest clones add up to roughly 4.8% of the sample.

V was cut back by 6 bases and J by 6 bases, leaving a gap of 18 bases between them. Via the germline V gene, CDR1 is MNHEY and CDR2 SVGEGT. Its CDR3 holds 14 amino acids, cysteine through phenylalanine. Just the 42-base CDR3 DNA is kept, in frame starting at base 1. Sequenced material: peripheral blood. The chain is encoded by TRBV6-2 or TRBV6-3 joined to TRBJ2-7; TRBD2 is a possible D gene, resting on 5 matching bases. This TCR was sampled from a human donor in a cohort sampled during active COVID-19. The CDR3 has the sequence CASSPPGLSFEQYF. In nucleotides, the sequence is TGTGCCAGCAGCCCCCCGGGGTTAAGCTTCGAGCAGTACTTC.